This TCR beta chain was retrieved from a study of Ad26.COV2.S vaccination and SARS-CoV-2 variants (dated by TCRdb to the early 2020s). Background for the entire study: The specificity and breadth of SARS-CoV-2-reactive T cell receptors after Ad26.COV2.S vaccination were assessed by TCRbeta repertoire sequencing. The TCR-sequenced set comprised around 32 samples: around 20 Ad26.COV2.S vaccine recipients, 5 placebo recipients and 8 SARS-CoV-2 convalescent individuals. Broad study findings and their caveats: It was noted by the authors that total T cell responses may have been underestimated by the TCR breadth and depth analyses. Vaccine and placebo recipients had comparable non-spike TCR breadth, which fits with the vaccine containing only spike. Spike-specific TCR breadth was higher in Ad26.COV2.S recipients than in placebo recipients (P = 0.0014). After vaccination, substantial breadth of spike-specific CD8+ and CD4+ T cell responses was reported.

The time point label on this specimen signifies: individuals recovered from natural SARS-CoV-2 infection. The sample holds a few counts of this clone. No cognate antigen has been identified for it. The record has no base qualities; no much larger clone is one base away. The germline V gene (reference sequence) yields LNHDA for CDR1 and SQIVND for CDR2. Deletion took 6 bases off V and 3 bases off J, with a span of 11 bases between the germline ends. The CDR3 numbers 14 residues from cysteine through phenylalanine. The entry retains the CDR3 DNA only, 42 bases that are in frame from base 1. TCRbeta CDR3 regions were sequenced with the immunoSEQ Assay. After extraction, genomic DNA underwent amplification by bias-controlled multiplex PCR, followed by high-throughput sequencing. As for the original processing: To quantify the absolute abundance of every unique TCRbeta CDR3 region, sequences were collapsed and filtered. T cell fraction was estimated by normalizing TCRbeta template counts to usable DNA, which was measured by amplifying reference genes present in all nucleated cells. Repertoire TCRs were annotated as SARS-CoV-2-specific when V gene, CDR3 amino acid sequence and J gene were exactly matched to a known reactive TCR set. The reference SARS-CoV-2 TCR set was derived from MIRA and filtered for enrichment in COVID-19-positive ImmuneCODE repertoires, a step that removed public or cross-reactive TCRs. Based on the MIRA antigens, annotated TCRs were further analysed at the level of specific ORF or position within ORF. Depth was the summed frequency of annotated unique rearrangements, while breadth was defined as annotated unique rearrangements over total unique productive rearrangements. TCR breadth was compared between groups using two-sided Wilcoxon rank-sum tests. The table comes from immuneACCESS by way of TCRdb, which keeps in-frame sequences with V and J called. Part of the clones is missing from these tables; in studies checked, under half for an unresolved V gene and the rest for unknown reasons. V and J calls and clone size are those listed in that table; D and trimming were worked out from the DNA. The sample table shows about 180,000 clones, and around 88% are seen once. In total, the top ten clones hold about 5.5% of the sample.

The clonotype originates from a human donor who had recovered from COVID-19. The chain was built from TRBV19 and TRBJ2-2, with a weak D call of TRBD1 (6 bases match). The sample here was peripheral blood, taken after recovery from COVID-19. The CDR3 sequence is CASRTTGHTGELFF. In nucleotides, the sequence is TGTGCCAGTAGGACCACAGGGCACACCGGGGAGCTGTTTTTT.